A selection of T cell receptor beta chains follows, all from one sample in a study of blood T cell repertoires in COVID-19. The data were produced by immunoSEQ multiplex PCR, yet TCRdb's version contains in-frame clones alone and is incomplete. The sample records roughly 200,000 clones, approximately 91% being singletons. Material: peripheral blood. The receptors come from a man in his forties with acute or convalescent COVID-19. Both conserved end residues are part of each CDR3. D genes are given only for firm matches. Some rows have no size entry. The others give once, few or many, or a class for an expanded clone.

J,length,V,size,D,CDR3,DNA
TRBJ2-4,18,TRBV27,-,TRBD2,CASSPGLAGKLAKNIQYF,TGTGCCAGCAGTCCGGGACTAGCGGGGAAACTAGCCAAAAACATTCAGTACTTC
TRBJ2-7,13,TRBV29-1,-,TRBD1,CSARDRVYYEQYF,TGCAGCGCTCGGGACAGGGTTTACTACGAGCAGTACTTC
TRBJ2-3,15,TRBV18,-,-,CASSPLGAPADTQYF,TGTGCCAGCTCACCGCTAGGGGCTCCGGCAGATACGCAGTATTTT
TRBJ2-1,13,TRBV7-9,-,TRBD1,CASSSDREDEQFF,TGTGCCAGCAGCTCGGACAGGGAGGATGAGCAGTTCTTC
TRBJ1-5,15,TRBV4-3,-,-,CASSQARVPNMPQHF,TGCGCCAGCAGCCAAGCCAGGGTCCCAAATATGCCCCAGCATTTT
TRBJ1-1,13,TRBV7-8,-,-,CASSQQGDTEAFF,TGTGCCAGCAGCCAACAGGGAGACACTGAAGCTTTCTTT
TRBJ2-5,14,TRBV2,once,TRBD2,CASNPLAGVETQYF,TGTGCCAGCAACCCACTAGCGGGGGTAGAGACCCAGTACTTC
TRBJ1-1,15,TRBV6-5,-,TRBD1,CASSYLGQGDTEAFF,TGTGCCAGCAGTTACTTGGGACAGGGGGACACTGAAGCTTTCTTT
TRBJ2-7,14,TRBV15,-,TRBD1,CATSRRDRAYEQYF,TGTGCCACCAGCCGCCGGGACAGGGCCTACGAGCAGTACTTC
TRBJ2-5,14,TRBV9,-,-,CASSVVPAGETQYF,TGTGCCAGCAGCGTAGTCCCGGCAGGAGAGACCCAGTACTTC
TRBJ2-7,16,TRBV5-1,-,TRBD1,CASSTTWDRGTYEQYF,TGCGCCAGCAGCACCACGTGGGACAGGGGAACCTACGAGCAGTACTTC
TRBJ2-1,17,TRBV27,-,TRBD1,CASSFHNRGRSYNEQFF,TGTGCCAGCAGTTTTCACAACAGGGGTCGATCCTACAATGAGCAGTTCTTC
TRBJ1-1,13,TRBV30,few,-,CAWSNSRNTEAFF,TGTGCCTGGAGTAACAGCCGGAACACTGAAGCTTTCTTT
TRBJ2-7,14,TRBV6-5,-,TRBD1,CASSNFGTDYEQYF,TGTGCCAGCAGTAACTTTGGGACAGACTACGAGCAGTACTTC
TRBJ2-7,17,TRBV7-2,-,TRBD2,CASSFGLAGGTSYEQYF,TGTGCCAGCAGCTTCGGGCTAGCGGGGGGAACGTCCTACGAGCAGTACTTC
TRBJ2-3,13,TRBV29-1,-,-,CSVGQGRADTQYF,TGCAGCGTTGGGCAGGGGAGGGCAGATACGCAGTATTTT
TRBJ2-7,12,TRBV30,-,-,CACLSPGLEQYF,TGTGCCTGCCTTTCGCCAGGGCTCGAGCAGTACTTC
TRBJ1-2,14,TRBV28,-,-,CASSRPEPHHRYTF,TGTGCCAGCAGCCGGCCGGAGCCCCATCATCGCTACACCTTC
TRBJ2-1,17,TRBV4-3,once,TRBD2,CASSQDLVRTSGNEQFF,TGCGCCAGCAGCCAAGATCTCGTCCGGACTAGCGGGAATGAGCAGTTCTTC
TRBJ2-6,18,TRBV13,once,TRBD1,CASRPQGDRNSGANVLTF,TGTGCCAGCAGGCCTCAGGGGGACAGGAACTCTGGGGCCAACGTCCTGACTTTC
TRBJ1-2,14,TRBV5-1,-,-,CASSPRRAEDGYTF,TGCGCCAGCAGCCCCCGGCGGGCCGAGGATGGCTACACCTTC
TRBJ1-2,14,TRBV27,-,TRBD1,CASSSYRGIGGYTF,TGTGCCAGCAGTTCCTACAGGGGGATCGGTGGCTACACCTTC
TRBJ2-3,13,TRBV19,-,-,CASSIETPDTQYF,TGTGCCAGTAGTATTGAAACTCCAGATACGCAGTATTTT
TRBJ1-1,14,TRBV6-2/TRBV6-3,-,-,CASSYITVNTEAFF,TGTGCCAGCAGTTACATCACGGTGAACACTGAAGCTTTCTTT
TRBJ2-2,15,TRBV6-5,-,-,CASSLLGAIAGELFF,TGTGCCAGCAGTTTACTGGGGGCGATCGCCGGGGAGCTGTTTTTT
TRBJ2-7,13,TRBV5-1,-,-,CASTLTGSYEQYF,TGCGCCAGCACTTTGACAGGCTCCTACGAGCAGTACTTC
TRBJ2-7,15,TRBV6-5,-,TRBD1,CASSYSRDSSYEQYF,TGTGCCAGCAGTTACTCAAGGGACAGCTCCTACGAGCAGTACTTC
TRBJ2-2,17,TRBV5-4,-,-,CASSLGGGAHNTGELFF,TGTGCCAGCAGCTTGGGGGGCGGGGCACATAATACCGGGGAGCTGTTTTTT
TRBJ2-5,18,TRBV15,-,TRBD2,CATSRDLPGLAGSETQYF,TGTGCCACCAGCAGAGACCTACCCGGACTAGCGGGGAGCGAGACCCAGTACTTC
TRBJ2-2,16,TRBV11-2,-,TRBD2,CASRLAGGTNTGELFF,TGTGCCAGCAGGCTAGCGGGGGGAACTAACACCGGGGAGCTGTTTTTT
TRBJ2-5,15,TRBV5-6,-,TRBD1,CASSRPWTGQETQYF,TGTGCCAGCAGCAGACCTTGGACAGGTCAAGAGACCCAGTACTTC
TRBJ1-6,14,TRBV9,-,-,CASNSGLRGSPLHF,TGTGCCAGCAATTCGGGGTTACGTGGTTCACCCCTCCACTTT
TRBJ1-4,15,TRBV28,-,-,CASSTGTQAGGKLFF,TGTGCCAGCAGTACTGGAACTCAGGCCGGGGGAAAACTGTTTTTT
TRBJ2-5,14,TRBV5-6,-,TRBD2,CASSLVGGAMAQYF,TGTGCCAGCAGCTTGGTCGGGGGGGCGATGGCCCAGTACTTC
TRBJ1-1,14,TRBV15,-,-,CATSSVGGGTEAFF,TGTGCCACCAGCAGTGTCGGGGGAGGAACTGAAGCTTTCTTT
TRBJ2-5,15,TRBV5-8,-,TRBD1,CATSPTGAKQETQYF,TGTGCCACCTCGCCCACAGGGGCCAAACAAGAGACCCAGTACTTC
TRBJ2-5,16,TRBV7-2,once,TRBD2,CASSFRGGYYQETQYF,TGTGCCAGCAGCTTCCGGGGGGGATATTACCAAGAGACCCAGTACTTC
TRBJ1-6,14,TRBV19,-,-,CASSRDSHNSPLHF,TGTGCCAGTAGTCGAGACAGCCATAATTCACCCCTCCACTTT
TRBJ2-7,17,TRBV11-2,-,-,CASSLHRGPSVPYEQYF,TGTGCCAGCAGCCTCCACAGGGGTCCTAGCGTCCCCTACGAGCAGTACTTC
TRBJ2-5,15,TRBV10-1,-,TRBD2,CASSESTGLAGPFYF,TGCGCCAGCAGTGAGTCCACCGGACTAGCGGGGCCATTCTACTTC
TRBJ1-4,17,TRBV30,-,-,CAWSGRVSLATNEKLFF,TGTGCCTGGAGTGGCCGGGTCTCGTTGGCGACTAATGAAAAATTGTTTTTT
TRBJ1-3,15,TRBV5-4,-,-,CASSVGRGAGNTIYF,TGTGCCAGCAGCGTGGGACGGGGTGCTGGAAACACCATATATTTT
TRBJ2-2,16,TRBV6-5,-,TRBD1,CASSYGDRGDTGELFF,TGTGCCAGCAGTTACGGGGACAGGGGAGACACCGGGGAGCTGTTTTTT